These 15 T cell receptor beta chains were sequenced from one sample in a study of glioma-infiltrating T cells after dendritic cell vaccination. Clones were sequenced by immunoSEQ multiplex PCR, and TCRdb holds only the in-frame ones, with some missing. The sample carries some 87,000 clones, approximately 81% recorded once. The input for sequencing was blood, taken before dendritic cell vaccination. These receptors all stem from a human donor with glioblastoma.

The chain combines TRBV11-2 with TRBJ2-7; a possible D gene is TRBD2 (6 bases). Between the trimmed V and J ends, which lost 6 bases and 6 bases, there was a span of 15 bases. The germline V gene has CDR1 SGHAT and CDR2 FQNNGV. The CDR3 extends over 13 amino acids. In nucleotides, the CDR3 is TGTGCCAGCAGACATTTCGGCGGGGTCGAGCAGTACTTC. Translating it yields CASRHFGGVEQYF.

This chain joins TRBV5-1 and TRBJ1-4; D unresolved. This CDR3 region has 12 residues. Germline CDR1 SGHRS, CDR2 YFSETQ. V was cut by 4 bases and J by 7 bases, with 8 bases left in between. CDR3 in amino acids: CASSRDGEKLFF. As DNA, the CDR3 is TGCGCCAGCAGCCGAGATGGTGAAAAACTGTTTTTT.

The chain carries TRBV19 and TRBJ1-1, with TRBD1 matching over 8 bases. CDR3 length equals 14 residues. With 5 bases clipped from V and 7 bases from J, the junction kept 9 bases outside the gene matches. The germline V gene has CDR1 LNHDA and CDR2 SQIVND (reference sequence). CDR3 coding DNA: TGTGCCAGTAGTCTAGGACAGGGATATCTTGAAGCTTTCTTT. Amino acids: CASSLGQGYLEAFF.

The chain employs TRBV7-9 and TRBJ1-4; TRBD1 is a possible D gene (5 bases). The CDR3 totals 15 residues. With 5 bases removed from V and 3 bases from J, the gap between germline ends came to 13 bases. The germline CDR1 and CDR2 sequences are SEHNR and FQNEAQ (reference sequence). CDR3 protein: CASSGGERANEKLFF. The CDR3 DNA follows: TGTGCCAGCAGCGGGGGGGAGCGAGCTAATGAAAAACTGTTTTTT.

V usage is TRBV2 and J usage is TRBJ2-7; D may be TRBD1 (5 bases). The V end lost 0 bases, the J end lost 6 bases, and 9 bases lay between the germline ends. Germline V gene data show CDR1 as SNHLY and CDR2 as FYNNEI. This CDR3 has 13 amino acids. CDR3 bases: TGTGCCAGCAGTGAAGCATGGGGCGGCGAGCAGTACTTC. Translated, it gives CASSEAWGGEQYF. Based on the CDR3 plus reference TRBV2 and TRBJ2-7, the full variable domain is EPEVTQTPSHQVTQMGQEVILRCVPISNHLYFYWYRQILGQKVEFLVSFYNNEISEKSEIFDDQFSVERPDGSNFTLKIRSTKLEDSAMYFCASSEAWGGEQYFGPGTRLTVT.

The CDR3 loop reads CASSQVPGQGYEQYF. CDR3 in DNA: TGTGCCAGCAGCCAAGTCCCGGGACAGGGCTACGAGCAGTACTTC. The chain couples TRBV14 to TRBJ2-7, with TRBD1 matching over 9 bases. From germline, CDR1 is SGHDN and CDR2 FVKESK. This CDR3 is built from 15 residues. V trimming: 1 base; J trimming: 3 bases; junction bases outside the gene matches: 4.

This chain connects TRBV9 to TRBJ2-2; D possibly corresponds to TRBD1 (5 bases). The CDR3 is 15 residues long. V was clipped by 1 base and J by 3 bases, with 10 bases between them. Germline V CDR1 and CDR2: SGDLS, YYNGEE. In nucleotides, the CDR3 is TGTGCCAGCAGCGTACAAGGGGCAGACACCGGGGAGCTGTTTTTT. It specifies CASSVQGADTGELFF.

This clone was detected once. CDR3 sequence: CASSVTGTGILGETQYF. CDR3 DNA sequence: TGTGCCAGCAGCGTTACCGGGACAGGGATTTTAGGAGAGACCCAGTACTTC. The rearrangement uses TRBV9 and TRBJ2-5; TRBD1 aligns across 9 bases. The germline V gene has CDR1 SGDLS and CDR2 YYNGEE. The CDR3 loop spans 17 amino acids. V lost 2 bases and J lost 4; bases outside the gene matches: 12.

The V and J genes are TRBV19 and TRBJ1-2, with 8 bases identical to TRBD1. This CDR3 has 15 amino acids. The germline gives CDR1 LNHDA, CDR2 SQIVND (reference sequence). V dropped 5 bases and J dropped 4; count of bases not matched to a gene: 9. The CDR3 here is CASSSWTGRFYGYTF. The CDR3 region has the DNA TGTGCCAGTAGTTCATGGACAGGGAGGTTCTATGGCTACACCTTC.

The rearrangement uses TRBV5-1 and TRBJ2-5, with D possibly being TRBD1 (6 bases). The ends were cut back, 0 bases at V and 2 bases at J, with 11 bases in the middle. The germline V gene encodes CDR1 SGHRS and CDR2 YFSETQ. The CDR3 extends over 15 amino acids. CDR3 nucleotides: TGCGCCAGCAGCTTGGGAGGGGGTAGGCAAGAGACCCAGTACTTC. This translates into CASSLGGGRQETQYF.

The genes are TRBV19 and TRBJ2-3; 12 bases line up with TRBD2. The CDR3 totals 18 residues. Germline lookup yields CDR1 LNHDA and CDR2 SQIVND (reference sequence). J lost 0 bases, V lost 5 bases, and 9 bases had no gene match. For the CDR3, the DNA is TGTGCCAGTAGTGTGACTAGCGGGGGTATTACAAGCACAGATACGCAGTATTTT. Protein product: CASSVTSGGITSTDTQYF.

This rearrangement joins TRBV5-4 to TRBJ2-3; the D gene is possibly TRBD1 (5 bases). Germline values: CDR1 SGHNT, CDR2 YYREEE (reference sequence). V lost 1 base, J lost 6 bases, and 15 bases lay in between. CDR3 length equals 15 residues. The CDR3 spells CASSLWGSREDTQYF. In DNA form, the CDR3 reads TGTGCCAGCAGCTTGTGGGGCTCCCGAGAGGATACGCAGTATTTT.

The gene calls are TRBV29-1 and TRBJ1-5; D is uncertain. The CDR3 sequence is 13 residues long. The germline CDR1 and CDR2 sequences are SQVTM and ANQGSEA. V lost 5 bases and J 0 bases, leaving 8 bases between the germline ends. The CDR3 DNA is TGCAGCGTTAGGAGGGATAGCAATCAGCCCCAGCATTTT. Translation gives CSVRRDSNQPQHF.

J is TRBJ2-6 and V is TRBV7-3; 7 bases are shared with TRBD1. CDR3 length: 16 residues. V dropped 5 bases and J dropped 2; count of bases not matched to a gene: 6. The germline CDR1 and CDR2 sequences are SGHTA and FQGTGA. Here the CDR3 DNA reads TGTGCCAGCAGCCAAGACAGGGCTCCTGGGGCCAACGTCCTGACTTTC. Its protein is CASSQDRAPGANVLTF.

The CDR3 coding sequence is TGTGCCAGCTCACAGGGACAGGGTGCCTATGGCTACACCTTC. This sequence encodes CASSQGQGAYGYTF. The chain recombines TRBV18 with TRBJ1-2, with 9 bases fitting TRBD1. With V trimmed by 4 bases and J by 4 bases, 4 bases remained unmatched. The CDR3 sequence is 14 residues long. CDR1 KGHSH and CDR2 LQKENI come from the germline V gene.